This entry describes one T cell receptor beta chain. The antigen remains undetermined. TCRdb's table, derived via immunoSEQ multiplex PCR, lists solely in-frame clones and lacks some. The profile shows under 650,000 clones, 90% to 96% of them singletons. This sample stems from a study of shared clonotypes between healthy human individuals. The CDR3 length is 14 residues. Per the germline V gene, CDR1 is MDHEN and CDR2 is SYDVKM. J gave up 7 bases and V 6 bases, and 8 bases lay outside the gene matches. Overall study findings and caveats: Large sequencing depth failed to make sorted-subset sequencing complete, rarefaction showed. A limitation of the genetic and exposure-history diversity represented arose from few donors.

The specimen sequenced was naive CD4+ T cells sorted from blood. Sample subset: CD45RA+ positively selected. This TCR derives from a woman younger than 45 in good health. The rearrangement links TRBV28 to TRBJ2-2, with TRBD1 matching over 7 bases. CDR3 nucleotide sequence: TGTGCCAGCAGCTATAGACAGGGTAACGGGGAGCTGTTTTTT. Its translation: CASSYRQGNGELFF.